This T cell receptor beta chain was sequenced in a study of T-cell memory formation after mild COVID-19 (dated by TCRdb to the early 2020s). Context from the whole study: TCR sequence clusters from the two donors were found to be largely donor specific. Two young, previously healthy adult volunteers, one female and one male, were included in the cohort. In a couple of donors, T-cell clones that expanded and contracted after mild COVID-19 were tracked by sequencing TCRalpha and TCRbeta repertoires over time. The full study reports these points: Balanced CD4/CD8 phenotypes were observed for clones contracting from day 15 to 85, whereas a bias towards CD4+ was observed for a second wave of clones expanding from day 15 to 37. Contracting CD4+ clones appeared mostly in the CM and EM memory subsets, whereas CD8+ clones were enriched in EMRA. The study included only a couple of mild cases, and larger cohorts that include severe cases with pre-infection samples were judged to be necessary. The second-wave clones that peaked on day 37 were not confirmed to be SARS-CoV-2 specific. The detection of some responding clones in pre-infection memory suggests that pre-existing cross-reactive memory T cells joined the SARS-CoV-2 response.

Points on this clonotype: Its recognized antigen is unknown. No much larger clone exists at a distance of one base, and base qualities are not known.

The CDR3 measures 17 amino acids from cysteine to phenylalanine. The read is trimmed to its CDR3 DNA, 51 bases read in frame from base 1. CDR1 SGHTA and CDR2 FQGTGA were looked up in the germline V gene. Cut back by 5 bases and 7 bases, the V and J ends lie 24 bases apart. Ficoll-Paque density gradient centrifugation was used to isolate PBMCs. For sequencing, an Illumina NovaSeq 6000 was employed. TCRalpha and TCRbeta cDNA libraries were constructed by 5'RACE with constant-segment primers, with sample barcodes and unique molecular identifiers being introduced. RNA was extracted from every sample with Trizol reagent. Library amplification was performed in two PCR steps, and a second sample barcode and Illumina TruSeq adapters were introduced in the second step. The libraries were sequenced on an Illumina NovaSeq using 2 x 150 bp paired-end reads. Per the source publication's procedure: Demultiplexing of reads and collapsing into UMI-guided consensus sequences were performed with migec v1.2.7. Using mixcr v2.1.11, the UMI consensuses were aligned to TRA and TRB V and J templates and assembled into clonotypes. A clonotype was counted as expanded or contracted only if both edgeR and NoisET called the change significant, with noise models trained on biological replicates. For edgeR calls, the cutoffs were a false discovery rate-adjusted p below 0.01 and a log2 fold-change threshold of 1. As an exploratory analysis of dynamics, max-normalized trajectories of the 1000 most abundant clonotypes were examined with PCA combined with hierarchical clustering. Each responding clone was given a CD4 or CD8 phenotype based on the CD4+ and CD8+ repertoires, which had been sequenced separately. TCRdb ran its own pipeline on the public reads, namely fastp trimming at Q25 and MiXCR clone calling, and kept in-frame beta chains. Entries that share a CDR3 protein sequence are merged under the most common genes and DNA. These V and J calls derive from TCRdb rather than the authors' analysis. The sample table lists about 270,000 distinct CDR3 sequences, roughly 17% of them with a count of one. The top ten clones comprise roughly 23% of the sample.

This clonotype originated in a man aged 18 to 29 who had mild COVID-19 (a few samples of this study predate the infection). The sample titles of this study are shuffled in the database, so cell type and time point are left out; the donor was told from shared clones. Sequenced input: PBMCs or a T cell subset sorted from them (not recorded which). This receptor chain uses TRBV7-3 and TRBJ2-1; the best D guess is TRBD2, with 6 bases matching. The sequenced DNA is TGTGCCAGCAGCCCAACCCCCGGGCGGGGACGCAGGAATGAGCAGTTCTTC. It translates as CASSPTPGRGRRNEQFF.